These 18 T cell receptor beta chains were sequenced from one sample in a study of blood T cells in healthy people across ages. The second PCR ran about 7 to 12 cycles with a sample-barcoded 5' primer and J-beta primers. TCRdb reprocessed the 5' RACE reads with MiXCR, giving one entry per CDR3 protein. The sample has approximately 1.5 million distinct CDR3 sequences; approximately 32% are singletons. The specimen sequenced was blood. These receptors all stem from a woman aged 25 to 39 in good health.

The CDR3 loop reads CASSLVGQGKNEQFF. The CDR3, as DNA: TGCGCCAGCAGCTTGGTTGGACAGGGTAAGAATGAGCAGTTCTTC. This sequence joins TRBV5-1 and TRBJ2-1, with TRBD1 matching over 8 bases. Looked up from germline, CDR1 is SGHRS and CDR2 is YFSETQ. This CDR3 region has 15 residues. The V gene end was trimmed by 0 bases and the J gene end by 7 bases; junction bases not matched to a gene: 6.

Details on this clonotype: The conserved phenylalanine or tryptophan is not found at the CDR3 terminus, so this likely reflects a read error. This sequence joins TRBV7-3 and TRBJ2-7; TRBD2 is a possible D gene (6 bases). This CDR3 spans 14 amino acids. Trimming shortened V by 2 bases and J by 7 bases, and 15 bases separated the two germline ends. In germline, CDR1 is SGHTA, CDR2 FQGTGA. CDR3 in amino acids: CASSLGGTSGEQYL. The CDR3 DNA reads TGTGCCAGCAGCTTAGGGGGGACGAGTGGGGAGCAGTACTTA.

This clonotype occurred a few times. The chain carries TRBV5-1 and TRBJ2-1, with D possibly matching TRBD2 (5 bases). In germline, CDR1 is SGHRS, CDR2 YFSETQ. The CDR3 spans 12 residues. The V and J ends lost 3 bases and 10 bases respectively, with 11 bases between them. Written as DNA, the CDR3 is TGCGCCAGCAGCTCTAAAGCGGCCGAGCAGTTCTTC. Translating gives CASSSKAAEQFF.

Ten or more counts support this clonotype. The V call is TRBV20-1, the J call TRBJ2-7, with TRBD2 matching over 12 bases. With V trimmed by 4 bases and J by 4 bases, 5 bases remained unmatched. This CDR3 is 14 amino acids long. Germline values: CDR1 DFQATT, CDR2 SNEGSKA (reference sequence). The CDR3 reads CSATAGTSGYEQYF. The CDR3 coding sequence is TGCAGTGCTACCGCCGGGACTAGCGGGTACGAGCAGTACTTC.

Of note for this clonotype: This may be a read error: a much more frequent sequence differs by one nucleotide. CDR3 loop: CSAGRSATKNIQYF. CDR3 nucleotides: TGCAGCGCTGGGCGATCGGCGACCAAAAACATTCAGTACTTC. V is TRBV29-1 and J is TRBJ2-4; D unclear. Germline-derived CDR1 and CDR2 are SQVTM and ANQGSEA. The CDR3 is 14 residues long. V was trimmed by 7 bases and J by 2 bases, leaving 15 bases between them.

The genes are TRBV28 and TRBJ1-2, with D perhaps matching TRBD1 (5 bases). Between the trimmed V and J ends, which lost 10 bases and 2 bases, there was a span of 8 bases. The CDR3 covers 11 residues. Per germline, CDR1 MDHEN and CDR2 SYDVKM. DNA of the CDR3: TGTGCCACCAGGGACAACTATGGCTACACCTTC. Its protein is CATRDNYGYTF.

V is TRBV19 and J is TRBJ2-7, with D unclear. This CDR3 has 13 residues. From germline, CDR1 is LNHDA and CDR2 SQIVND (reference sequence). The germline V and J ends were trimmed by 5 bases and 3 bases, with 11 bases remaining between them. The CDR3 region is CASSRILGYEQYF. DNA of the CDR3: TGTGCCAGTAGTCGAATCCTAGGCTACGAGCAGTACTTC.

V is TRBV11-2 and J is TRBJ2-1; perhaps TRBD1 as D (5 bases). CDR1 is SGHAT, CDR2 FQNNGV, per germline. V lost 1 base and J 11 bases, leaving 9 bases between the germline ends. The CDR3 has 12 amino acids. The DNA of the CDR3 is TGTGCCAGCAGCTTAGGGGGCGTAAAGCAGTTCTTC. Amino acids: CASSLGGVKQFF.

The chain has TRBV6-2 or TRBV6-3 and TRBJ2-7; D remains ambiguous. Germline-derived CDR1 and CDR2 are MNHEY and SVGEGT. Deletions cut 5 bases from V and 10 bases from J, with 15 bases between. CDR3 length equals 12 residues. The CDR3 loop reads CASSTPRWAQYF. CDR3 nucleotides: TGTGCCAGCAGTACCCCGAGATGGGCCCAGTACTTC.

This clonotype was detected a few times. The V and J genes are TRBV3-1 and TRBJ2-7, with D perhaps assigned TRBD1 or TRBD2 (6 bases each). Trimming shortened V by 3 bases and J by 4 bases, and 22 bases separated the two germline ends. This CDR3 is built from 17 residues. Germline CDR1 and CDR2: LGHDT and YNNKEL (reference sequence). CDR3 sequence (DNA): TGTGCCAGCAGCCACTCCCTTGTAGGGGGGTATCAGTACGAGCAGTACTTC. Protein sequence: CASSHSLVGGYQYEQYF.

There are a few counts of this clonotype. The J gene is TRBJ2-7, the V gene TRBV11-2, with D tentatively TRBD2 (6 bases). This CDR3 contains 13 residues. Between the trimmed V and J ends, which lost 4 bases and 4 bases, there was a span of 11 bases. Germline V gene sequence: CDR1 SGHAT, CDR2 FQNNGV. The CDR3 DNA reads TGTGCCAGCAGCTCTTGGGACTTTTACGAGCAGTACTTC. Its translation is CASSSWDFYEQYF. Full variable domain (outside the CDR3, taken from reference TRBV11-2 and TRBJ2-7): EAGVAQSPRYKIIEKRQSVAFWCNPISGHATLYWYQQILGQGPKLLIQFQNNGVVDDSQLPKDRFSAERLKGVDSTLKIQPAKLEDSAVYLCASSSWDFYEQYFGPGTRLTVT.

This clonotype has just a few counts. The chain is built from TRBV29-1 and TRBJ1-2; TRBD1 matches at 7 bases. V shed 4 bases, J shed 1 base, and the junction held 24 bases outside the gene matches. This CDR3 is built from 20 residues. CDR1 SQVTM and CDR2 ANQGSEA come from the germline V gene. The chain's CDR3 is CSVASRGQSLKDPLNYGYTF. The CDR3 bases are TGCAGCGTTGCATCAAGGGGGCAATCCCTCAAGGATCCCCTTAACTATGGCTACACCTTC.

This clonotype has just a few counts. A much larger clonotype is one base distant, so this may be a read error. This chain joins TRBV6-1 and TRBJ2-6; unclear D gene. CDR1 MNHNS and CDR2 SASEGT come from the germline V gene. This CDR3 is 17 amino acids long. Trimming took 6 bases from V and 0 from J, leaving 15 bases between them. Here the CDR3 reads CASSRQPYGSGANVLTF. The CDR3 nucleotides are TGTGCCAGCAGCCGACAACCCTATGGCTCTGGGGCCAACGTCCTGACTTTC.

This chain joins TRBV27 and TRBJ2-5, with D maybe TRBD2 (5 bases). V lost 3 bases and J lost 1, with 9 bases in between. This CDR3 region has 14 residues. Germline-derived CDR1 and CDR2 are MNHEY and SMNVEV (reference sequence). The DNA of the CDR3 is TGTGCCAGCAGTTTGAGGGTGGGCCAAGAGACCCAGTACTTC. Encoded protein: CASSLRVGQETQYF.

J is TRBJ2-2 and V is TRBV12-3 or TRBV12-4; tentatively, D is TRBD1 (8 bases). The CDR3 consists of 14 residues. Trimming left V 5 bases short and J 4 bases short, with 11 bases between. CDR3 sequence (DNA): TGTGCCAGCAGTACAGGGGGGGCCACCGGGGAGCTGTTTTTT. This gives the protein CASSTGGATGELFF.

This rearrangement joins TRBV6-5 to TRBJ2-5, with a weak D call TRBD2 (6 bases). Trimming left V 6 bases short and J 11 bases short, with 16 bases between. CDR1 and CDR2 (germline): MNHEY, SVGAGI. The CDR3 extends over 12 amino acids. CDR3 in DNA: TGTGCCAGCAGGTCACAGGACTACCAGCAGTACTTC. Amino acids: CASRSQDYQQYF.

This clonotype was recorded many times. For the CDR3, the DNA is TGTGCCACCAGCAGGGGTGGAGTCCAGTACTTC. It translates to CATSRGGVQYF. V is TRBV15 and J is TRBJ2-5; D is ambiguous. CDR3 size: 11 residues. Trimming stripped 3 bases from V and 10 bases from J, with 9 bases between. In germline, CDR1 is LNHNV, CDR2 YYDKDF (reference sequence).

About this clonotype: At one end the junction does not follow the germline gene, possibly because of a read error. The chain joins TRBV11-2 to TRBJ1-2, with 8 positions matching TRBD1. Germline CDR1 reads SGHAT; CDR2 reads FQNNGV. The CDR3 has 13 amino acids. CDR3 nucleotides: TGTACCAGCAGCACGGGACAGGAGTATGGCTACACCTTC. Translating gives CTSSTGQEYGYTF.